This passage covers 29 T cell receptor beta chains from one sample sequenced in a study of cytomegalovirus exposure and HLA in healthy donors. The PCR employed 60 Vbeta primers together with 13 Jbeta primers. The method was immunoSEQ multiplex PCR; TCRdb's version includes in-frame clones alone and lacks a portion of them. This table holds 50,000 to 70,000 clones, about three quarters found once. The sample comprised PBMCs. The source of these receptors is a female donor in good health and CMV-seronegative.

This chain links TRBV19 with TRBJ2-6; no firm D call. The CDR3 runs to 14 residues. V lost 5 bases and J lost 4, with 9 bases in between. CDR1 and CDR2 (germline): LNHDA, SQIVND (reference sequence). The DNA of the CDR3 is TGTGCCAGTAGTCCGGGTTGGGGGGCCAACGTCCTGACTTTC. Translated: CASSPGWGANVLTF.

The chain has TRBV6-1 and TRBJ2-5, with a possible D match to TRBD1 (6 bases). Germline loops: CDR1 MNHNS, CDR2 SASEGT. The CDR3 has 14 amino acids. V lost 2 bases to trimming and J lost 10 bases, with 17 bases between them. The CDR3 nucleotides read TGTGCCAGCAGTGAATATGGGACATCCCAAGTCCAGTACTTC. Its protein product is CASSEYGTSQVQYF.

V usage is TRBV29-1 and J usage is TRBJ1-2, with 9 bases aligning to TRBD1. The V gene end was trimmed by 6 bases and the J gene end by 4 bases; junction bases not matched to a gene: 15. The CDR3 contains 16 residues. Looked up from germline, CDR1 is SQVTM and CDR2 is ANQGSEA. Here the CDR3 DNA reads TGCAGCGTCTTACAAACTACAGGGGGCGCTTCCTATGGCTACACCTTC. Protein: CSVLQTTGGASYGYTF.

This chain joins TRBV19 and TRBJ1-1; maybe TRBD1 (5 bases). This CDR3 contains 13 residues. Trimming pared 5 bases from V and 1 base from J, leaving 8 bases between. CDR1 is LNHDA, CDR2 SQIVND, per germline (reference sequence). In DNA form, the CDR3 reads TGTGCCAGTAGTGCGGGACGGAACACTGAAGCTTTCTTT. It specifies CASSAGRNTEAFF.

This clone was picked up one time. CDR3 region: CAWTGTGGRETQYF. As DNA, the CDR3 is TGTGCCTGGACTGGGACAGGGGGCAGGGAGACCCAGTACTTC. The chain uses TRBV30 and TRBJ2-5; 12 bases agree with TRBD1. This CDR3 spans 14 amino acids. The germline V gene encodes CDR1 GTSNPN and CDR2 SVGIG (reference sequence). The ends lost 4 bases at V and 5 bases at J; junction bases unmatched: 5.

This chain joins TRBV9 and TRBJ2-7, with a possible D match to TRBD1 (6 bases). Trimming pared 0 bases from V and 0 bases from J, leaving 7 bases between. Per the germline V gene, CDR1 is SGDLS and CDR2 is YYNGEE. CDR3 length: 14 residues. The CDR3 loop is CASSVGQVSYEQYF. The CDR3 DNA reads TGTGCCAGCAGCGTAGGACAGGTCTCCTACGAGCAGTACTTC.

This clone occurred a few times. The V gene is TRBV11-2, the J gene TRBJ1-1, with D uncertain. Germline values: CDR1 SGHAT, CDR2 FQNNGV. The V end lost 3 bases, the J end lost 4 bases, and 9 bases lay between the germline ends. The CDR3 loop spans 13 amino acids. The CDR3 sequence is CASSLFGGTEAFF. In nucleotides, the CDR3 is TGTGCCAGCAGCTTGTTCGGAGGCACTGAAGCTTTCTTT.

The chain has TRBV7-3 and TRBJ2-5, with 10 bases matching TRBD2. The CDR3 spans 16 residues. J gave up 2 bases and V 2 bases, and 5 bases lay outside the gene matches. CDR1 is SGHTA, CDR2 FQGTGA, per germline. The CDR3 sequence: CASSLGTSVSQETQYF. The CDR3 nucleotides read TGTGCCAGCAGCTTAGGGACTAGCGTATCTCAAGAGACCCAGTACTTC.

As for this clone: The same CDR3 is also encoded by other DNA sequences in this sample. The CDR3 DNA reads TGTGCCAGCAGCCGGTCTTACCTCGCAGATACGCAGTATTTT. It is translated as CASSRSYLADTQYF. The chain couples TRBV7-2 to TRBJ2-3; no clear D. The CDR3 extends over 14 amino acids. Between the trimmed V and J ends, which lost 5 bases and 4 bases, there was a span of 13 bases. The germline V gene has CDR1 SGHTA and CDR2 FQGNSA. Using reference TRBV7-2 and TRBJ2-3 for the parts outside the CDR3, the full variable domain is GAGVSQSPSNKVTEKGKDVELRCDPISGHTALYWYRQSLGQGLEFLIYFQGNSAPDKSGLPSDRFSAERTGGSVSTLTIQRTQQEDSAVYLCASSRSYLADTQYFGPGTRLTVL.

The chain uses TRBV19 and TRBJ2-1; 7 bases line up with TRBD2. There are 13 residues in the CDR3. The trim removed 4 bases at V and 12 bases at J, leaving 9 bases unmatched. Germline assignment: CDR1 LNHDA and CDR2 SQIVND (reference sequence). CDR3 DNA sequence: TGTGCCAGTAGTACGACTAGCTCTTTCGTGCAGTTCTTC. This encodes CASSTTSSFVQFF.

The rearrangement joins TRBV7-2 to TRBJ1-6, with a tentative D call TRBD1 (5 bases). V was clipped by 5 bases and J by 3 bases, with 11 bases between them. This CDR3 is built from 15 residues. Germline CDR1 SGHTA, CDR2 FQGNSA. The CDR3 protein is CASSGDGGYNSPLHF. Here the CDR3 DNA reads TGTGCCAGCAGCGGAGACGGGGGCTATAATTCACCCCTCCACTTT.

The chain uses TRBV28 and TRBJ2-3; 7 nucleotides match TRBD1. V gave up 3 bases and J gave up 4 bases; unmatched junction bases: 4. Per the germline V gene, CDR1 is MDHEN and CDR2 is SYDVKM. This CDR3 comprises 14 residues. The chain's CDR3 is CASSFSGGADTQYF. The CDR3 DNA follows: TGTGCCAGCAGTTTTTCAGGGGGTGCAGATACGCAGTATTTT.

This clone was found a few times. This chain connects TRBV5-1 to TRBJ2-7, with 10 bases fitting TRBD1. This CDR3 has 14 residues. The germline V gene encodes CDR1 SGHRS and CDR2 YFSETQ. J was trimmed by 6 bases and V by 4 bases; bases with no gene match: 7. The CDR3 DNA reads TGCGCCAGCAGCGGGACCGGGACAGGGGCCGAGCAGTACTTC. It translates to CASSGTGTGAEQYF.

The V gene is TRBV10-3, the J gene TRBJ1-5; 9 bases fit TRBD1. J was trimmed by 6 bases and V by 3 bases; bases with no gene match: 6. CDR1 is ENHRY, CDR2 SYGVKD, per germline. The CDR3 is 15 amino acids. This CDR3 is CAISDPGQGSQPQHF. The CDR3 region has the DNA TGTGCCATCAGTGACCCCGGACAGGGGTCTCAGCCCCAGCATTTT.

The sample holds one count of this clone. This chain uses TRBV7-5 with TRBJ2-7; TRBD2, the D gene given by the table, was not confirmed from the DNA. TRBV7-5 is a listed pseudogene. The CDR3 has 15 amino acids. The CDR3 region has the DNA TGTGCCAGAAGCTTCGGGATTTGCGGGGTGTACGAGCAGTACTTC. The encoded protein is CARSFGICGVYEQYF.

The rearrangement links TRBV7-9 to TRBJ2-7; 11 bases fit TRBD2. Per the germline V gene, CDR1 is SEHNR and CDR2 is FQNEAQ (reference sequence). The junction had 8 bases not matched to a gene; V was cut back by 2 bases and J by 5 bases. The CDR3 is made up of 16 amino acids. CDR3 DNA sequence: TGTGCCAGCAGCTTATTGGTGCTAGCGGGAGGAGACGAGCAGTACTTC. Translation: CASSLLVLAGGDEQYF.

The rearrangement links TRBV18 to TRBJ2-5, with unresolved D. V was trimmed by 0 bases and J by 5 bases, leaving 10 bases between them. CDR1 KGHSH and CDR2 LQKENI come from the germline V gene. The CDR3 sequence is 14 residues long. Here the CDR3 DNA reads TGTGCCAGCTCACCACCGGTCCAACGGGAGACCCAGTACTTC. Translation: CASSPPVQRETQYF.

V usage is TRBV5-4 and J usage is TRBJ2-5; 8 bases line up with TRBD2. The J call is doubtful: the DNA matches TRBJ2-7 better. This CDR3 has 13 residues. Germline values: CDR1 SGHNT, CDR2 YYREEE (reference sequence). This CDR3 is CARPAGATYEQYF. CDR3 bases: TGTGCCAGGCCAGCGGGGGCGACCTACGAGCAGTACTTC.

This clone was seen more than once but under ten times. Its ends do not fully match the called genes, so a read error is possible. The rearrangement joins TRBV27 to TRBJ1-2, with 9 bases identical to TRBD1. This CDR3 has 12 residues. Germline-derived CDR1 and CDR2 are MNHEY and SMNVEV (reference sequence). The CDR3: CASSRGDREISF. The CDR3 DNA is TGTGCCAGCAGTAGGGGGGACAGGGAGATCTCCTTC.

CDR3 nucleotides: TGTGCCAGTAGTGTTCTCGGCCCTCGGAGTCAGCCCCAGCATTTT. Its translation is CASSVLGPRSQPQHF. V usage is TRBV19 and J usage is TRBJ1-5; D not certain. The germline V gene encodes CDR1 LNHDA and CDR2 SQIVND (reference sequence). V was trimmed by 5 bases and J by 6 bases, leaving 17 bases between them. The CDR3 extends over 15 amino acids.

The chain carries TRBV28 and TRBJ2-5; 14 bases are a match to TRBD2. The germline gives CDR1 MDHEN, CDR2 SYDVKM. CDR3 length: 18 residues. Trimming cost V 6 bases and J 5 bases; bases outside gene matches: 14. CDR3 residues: CASSPGLAGGYLHETQYF. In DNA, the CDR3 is TGTGCCAGCAGCCCCGGACTAGCGGGAGGCTACCTGCACGAGACCCAGTACTTC.

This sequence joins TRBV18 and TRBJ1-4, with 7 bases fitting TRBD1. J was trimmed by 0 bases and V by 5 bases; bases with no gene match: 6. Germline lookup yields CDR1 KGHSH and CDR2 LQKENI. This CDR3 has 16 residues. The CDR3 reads CASSAGTASTNEKLFF. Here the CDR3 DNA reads TGTGCCAGCTCAGCCGGGACAGCCTCAACTAATGAAAAACTGTTTTTT.

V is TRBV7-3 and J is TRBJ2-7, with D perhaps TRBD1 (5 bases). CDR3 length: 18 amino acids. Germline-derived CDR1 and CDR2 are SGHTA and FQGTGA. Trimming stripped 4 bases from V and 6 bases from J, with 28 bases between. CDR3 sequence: CASSSPSPQGVPRVEQYF. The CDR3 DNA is TGTGCCAGCAGCTCACCCTCCCCGCAGGGCGTGCCTAGGGTCGAGCAGTACTTC.

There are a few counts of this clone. The CDR3 protein is CASSQEQGSAKNIQYF. The CDR3 nucleotides read TGCGCCAGCAGCCAAGAACAGGGATCTGCCAAAAACATTCAGTACTTC. The chain uses TRBV4-1 and TRBJ2-4, with D possibly matching TRBD1 (6 bases). CDR1 is MGHRA and CDR2 is YSYEKL in the germline V gene. The CDR3 runs 16 residues. The V and J ends lost 0 bases and 1 base respectively, with 10 bases between them.

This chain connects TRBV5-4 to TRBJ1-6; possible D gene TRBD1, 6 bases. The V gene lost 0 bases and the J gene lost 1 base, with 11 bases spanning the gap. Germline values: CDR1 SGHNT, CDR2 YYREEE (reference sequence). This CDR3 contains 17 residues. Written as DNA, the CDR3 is TGTGCCAGCAGCTTGGGGGGGGGACAATCCTATAATTCACCCCTCCACTTT. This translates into CASSLGGGQSYNSPLHF.

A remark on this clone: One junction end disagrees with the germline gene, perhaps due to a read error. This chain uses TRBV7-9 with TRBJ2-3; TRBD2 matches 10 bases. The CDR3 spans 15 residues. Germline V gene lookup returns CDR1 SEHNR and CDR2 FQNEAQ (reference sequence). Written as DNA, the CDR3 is TGTGCCAACAGCTTAGGCAGCGGGGGGGCAGATACGCAGTATTTT. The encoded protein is CANSLGSGGADTQYF.

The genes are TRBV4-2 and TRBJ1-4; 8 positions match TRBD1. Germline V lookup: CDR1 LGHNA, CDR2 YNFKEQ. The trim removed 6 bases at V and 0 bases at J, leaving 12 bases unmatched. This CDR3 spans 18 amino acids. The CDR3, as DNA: TGTGCCAGCAGTCGCGGACAGGGTGGGCTTGCAACTAATGAAAAACTGTTTTTT. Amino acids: CASSRGQGGLATNEKLFF.

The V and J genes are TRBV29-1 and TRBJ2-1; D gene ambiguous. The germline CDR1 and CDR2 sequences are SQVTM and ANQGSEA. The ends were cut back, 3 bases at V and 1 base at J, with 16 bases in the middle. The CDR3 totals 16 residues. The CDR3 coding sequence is TGCAGCGTTGAGCTCGAGGTACCCGTATCCTACAATGAGCAGTTCTTC. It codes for CSVELEVPVSYNEQFF.

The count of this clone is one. CDR3 residues: CASSIGAQNIQYF. CDR3 nucleotides: TGTGCCAGTAGTATAGGGGCACAAAACATTCAGTACTTC. This chain links TRBV19 with TRBJ2-4; D uncertain. V lost 1 base and J lost 5, with 6 bases in between. Germline V gene sequence: CDR1 LNHDA, CDR2 SQIVND (reference sequence). CDR3 length: 13 residues. Full variable domain (remainder filled in from reference TRBV19 and TRBJ2-4): DGGITQSPKYLFRKEGQNVTLSCEQNLNHDAMYWYRQDPGQGLRLIYYSQIVNDFQKGDIAEGYSVSREKKESFPLTVTSAQKNPTAFYLCASSIGAQNIQYFGAGTRLSVL.